A selection of T cell receptor beta chains follows, all from one sample in a study of cytomegalovirus exposure and HLA in healthy donors. The method was immunoSEQ multiplex PCR; TCRdb's version includes in-frame clones alone and lacks a portion of them. The sample carries some 150,000 clones, roughly 80% recorded once. What was sequenced was PBMCs. The receptors originated from a man aged 35 to 55 in good health and CMV-seronegative. Both conserved end residues are part of each CDR3. Fields, in order: CDR3 DNA, CDR3 protein, V gene, J gene, D gene, clone size. A D gene is named only where the DNA matches it firmly. Rows give clone size only sometimes, using once, few, many, or a class for an expanded clone.

DNA: TGTGCCAGCAGCCAATTCTCCGCGGCCCTGAATGTCAATGGCTACACCTTC
CDR3: CASSQFSAALNVNGYTF
V: TRBV4-2
J: TRBJ1-2
D: -
size: -

DNA: TGTGCCATCGGGACAGGGGCTACTCTTAGCTCCTACGAGCAGTACTTC
CDR3: CAIGTGATLSSYEQYF
V: TRBV10-3
J: TRBJ2-7
D: TRBD1
size: -

DNA: TGTGCCAGCAGCCTTAGCGGGGGGACCCAGTACTTC
CDR3: CASSLSGGTQYF
V: TRBV9
J: TRBJ2-5
D: TRBD2
size: -

DNA: TGTGCCTGGAGTAGAGACAGGGGGGGTTACAATGAGCAGTTCTTC
CDR3: CAWSRDRGGYNEQFF
V: TRBV30
J: TRBJ2-1
D: TRBD1
size: few

DNA: TGTGCCAGCACCGTACTGGAGGCGCTCCAAGAGACCCAGTACTTC
CDR3: CASTVLEALQETQYF
V: TRBV9
J: TRBJ2-5
D: -
size: -

DNA: TGCGCCAGCAGCTTAGGAACGGGCACTGAAGCTTTCTTT
CDR3: CASSLGTGTEAFF
V: TRBV5-1
J: TRBJ1-1
D: -
size: few

DNA: TGCAGCGTTGAAGACCCCGGGAACAGGGGCGAAGAGACCCAGTACTTC
CDR3: CSVEDPGNRGEETQYF
V: TRBV29-1
J: TRBJ2-5
D: TRBD1
size: -

DNA: TGTGCCAGCAGCTCGGGACTAGTGGGCACCGGGGAGCTGTTTTTT
CDR3: CASSSGLVGTGELFF
V: TRBV7-2
J: TRBJ2-2
D: TRBD2
size: -

DNA: TGTGCCATCAAGGCCGGGACAGTGCCCTCTGGGGCCAACGTCCTGACTTTC
CDR3: CAIKAGTVPSGANVLTF
V: TRBV10-3
J: TRBJ2-6
D: TRBD1
size: once

DNA: TGTGCCAGCAGCCCTGAGGGTAGCACAGATACGCAGTATTTT
CDR3: CASSPEGSTDTQYF
V: TRBV5-4
J: TRBJ2-3
D: -
size: -

DNA: TGTGCCAGCAGCTTAGTTGTGACAGTGAACACTGAAGCTTTCTTT
CDR3: CASSLVVTVNTEAFF
V: TRBV7-8
J: TRBJ1-1
D: -
size: -

DNA: TGTGCCAGCACCATGCCAGGGGGCCGGGGGGATTCACCCCTCCACTTT
CDR3: CASTMPGGRGDSPLHF
V: TRBV28
J: TRBJ1-6
D: TRBD1
size: -

DNA: -
CDR3: CASSFLAGGNYGYTF
V: TRBV28
J: TRBJ1-2
D: -
size: -

DNA: TGTGCCAGCAGGGGACTCCAGGGTACTGGGCCACCCCTCCACTTT
CDR3: CASRGLQGTGPPLHF
V: TRBV2
J: TRBJ1-6
D: -
size: -

DNA: TGTGCCAGCCTTAGGGAGCGGACGAACACTGAAGCTTTCTTT
CDR3: CASLRERTNTEAFF
V: TRBV2
J: TRBJ1-1
D: -
size: -

DNA: TGTGCCAGCAGTTACTCGATTGCACAGGCCCAGCCCCAGCATTTT
CDR3: CASSYSIAQAQPQHF
V: TRBV6-6
J: TRBJ1-5
D: -
size: -

DNA: TGTGCCAGCAGTTTGACAGGGGTATGGAGTACGCAGTATTTT
CDR3: CASSLTGVWSTQYF
V: TRBV28
J: TRBJ2-3
D: TRBD1
size: few

DNA: TGTGCCAGCAGCCCCACGAGGGCCCACTATGGCTACACCTTC
CDR3: CASSPTRAHYGYTF
V: TRBV14
J: TRBJ1-2
D: -
size: -

DNA: TGCAGCGCCCTGACAGGGATAAACACTGAAGCTTTCTTT
CDR3: CSALTGINTEAFF
V: TRBV29-1
J: TRBJ1-1
D: TRBD1
size: -

DNA: TGTGCCATCAGTGAGTCCCCGGACAGCTCCTACGAGCAGTACTTC
CDR3: CAISESPDSSYEQYF
V: TRBV10-3
J: TRBJ2-7
D: -
size: -

DNA: TGTGCCAGCAGCTTGCAGGACTATGGCTACACCTTC
CDR3: CASSLQDYGYTF
V: TRBV7-9
J: TRBJ1-2
D: -
size: -

DNA: TGCGCCAGCAGCCAAGGCTACGGGGGAAGCACAGATACGCAGTATTTT
CDR3: CASSQGYGGSTDTQYF
V: TRBV4-3
J: TRBJ2-3
D: -
size: -

DNA: TGTGCCAGCAGCTCAGAGCTAGGGGTGGACACTGAAGCTTTCTTT
CDR3: CASSSELGVDTEAFF
V: TRBV7-8
J: TRBJ1-1
D: -
size: -

DNA: TGCGCCAGCAGCCAAGGGCCCTTATACGAGCAGTACTTC
CDR3: CASSQGPLYEQYF
V: TRBV4-1
J: TRBJ2-7
D: -
size: -

DNA: TGTGCCAGCAGCGTAGGTAGGACAGGGGGCGAGGAGCAGTACTTC
CDR3: CASSVGRTGGEEQYF
V: TRBV9
J: TRBJ2-7
D: TRBD1
size: -

DNA: TGCGCCAGCAGCTTGGTTCCAGGGTGGGACACTGAAGCTTTCTTT
CDR3: CASSLVPGWDTEAFF
V: TRBV5-1
J: TRBJ1-1
D: -
size: -

DNA: TGTGCCAGTAGTACTCGATTGGACAGAGCCTCCCTCAATCAGCCCCAGCATTTT
CDR3: CASSTRLDRASLNQPQHF
V: TRBV19
J: TRBJ1-5
D: -
size: -

DNA: TGTGCCAGCTCACATCCGCGGGACTTCTTTTGGCCAATCTTC
CDR3: CASSHPRDFFWPIF
V: TRBV18
J: TRBJ1-2
D: -
size: -

DNA: TGTGCCAGCAGTGAAATCCCCCATGCGGGATACACTGAAGCTTTCTTT
CDR3: CASSEIPHAGYTEAFF
V: TRBV6-1
J: TRBJ1-1
D: -
size: once

DNA: TGTGCCAGCAGTGAAATGGCAGGGGGCTACGAGCAGTACTTC
CDR3: CASSEMAGGYEQYF
V: TRBV6-4
J: TRBJ2-7
D: TRBD1
size: -

DNA: TGTGCCAGCAGTTCCCGGGACAGACTCTACACCTTC
CDR3: CASSSRDRLYTF
V: TRBV28
J: TRBJ1-2
D: TRBD1
size: -

DNA: TGTGCCAGCTCACCCGGCTCCCTCGGGACTGAAGCTTTCTTT
CDR3: CASSPGSLGTEAFF
V: TRBV18
J: TRBJ1-1
D: -
size: -

DNA: TGCGCCAGCAGCTCACTAGCGGGGGGCCTCACAGATACGCAGTATTTT
CDR3: CASSSLAGGLTDTQYF
V: TRBV4-1
J: TRBJ2-3
D: TRBD2
size: -

DNA: TGTGCCAGCAGTTACTCGGGACAGGGGGCCTACGAGCAGTACTTC
CDR3: CASSYSGQGAYEQYF
V: TRBV6-5
J: TRBJ2-7
D: TRBD1
size: -

DNA: TGTGCCAGCCAGGGTGACAGGGACGGCTACACCTTC
CDR3: CASQGDRDGYTF
V: TRBV6-1
J: TRBJ1-2
D: TRBD1
size: -

DNA: TGTGCCAGCAGCGTAGGCCTGTTCGACAGGGGCTATGGCTACACCTTC
CDR3: CASSVGLFDRGYGYTF
V: TRBV9
J: TRBJ1-2
D: TRBD1
size: -

DNA: TGTGCCAGCAGTTACTCGCGGGGGCCCACTAACGAGCAGTACTTC
CDR3: CASSYSRGPTNEQYF
V: TRBV6-5
J: TRBJ2-7
D: -
size: -

DNA: TGTGCCAGTAGTATTCTGGCGGGGACAGGTACTTTCTTT
CDR3: CASSILAGTGTFF
V: TRBV19
J: TRBJ1-1
D: TRBD1
size: -

DNA: TGTGCCTGCCTGCTGAGAGGGCTAGCGGGGGGTGAAGAGACCCAGTACTTC
CDR3: CACLLRGLAGGEETQYF
V: TRBV2
J: TRBJ2-5
D: TRBD2
size: -

DNA: TGTGCCAGCAGCCTACAGGGACGCTCTGGAAACACCATATATTTT
CDR3: CASSLQGRSGNTIYF
V: TRBV6-5
J: TRBJ1-3
D: -
size: -

DNA: TGCGCCAGCAGCCCGGCTTCCGGGGAGACCCAGTACTTC
CDR3: CASSPASGETQYF
V: TRBV5-1
J: TRBJ2-5
D: -
size: -

DNA: TGCGCCAGCAGCCTAGTAGAGAATGGACTCAGCACTGAAGCTTTCTTT
CDR3: CASSLVENGLSTEAFF
V: TRBV4-1
J: TRBJ1-1
D: -
size: few

DNA: TGTGCCAGCAGCCCAGACAGGGGGCACGAGCAGTACTTC
CDR3: CASSPDRGHEQYF
V: TRBV11-3
J: TRBJ2-7
D: TRBD1
size: -

DNA: TGCGCCAGCAGCCAAGACAAGCTTTACAATGAGCAGTTCTTC
CDR3: CASSQDKLYNEQFF
V: TRBV4-3
J: TRBJ2-1
D: -
size: -

DNA: TGTGCCAGCAGCGTAGTGAGTGGAGATACGCAGTATTTT
CDR3: CASSVVSGDTQYF
V: TRBV9
J: TRBJ2-3
D: -
size: -

DNA: TGTGCCAGTAGTATAACCACAGGGGGCACTGAAGCTTTCTTT
CDR3: CASSITTGGTEAFF
V: TRBV19
J: TRBJ1-1
D: TRBD1
size: -

DNA: TGTGCCAGCAGCTCGGGACAGAGCACAGATACGCAGTATTTT
CDR3: CASSSGQSTDTQYF
V: TRBV7-3
J: TRBJ2-3
D: TRBD1
size: once

DNA: TGTGCCACCAGCAGAGATCTAAAAACTGAAGCTTTCTTT
CDR3: CATSRDLKTEAFF
V: TRBV15
J: TRBJ1-1
D: -
size: -

DNA: TGTGCCAGCAGTTTTGGGGGCGCGGGTCAGCCCCAGCATTTT
CDR3: CASSFGGAGQPQHF
V: TRBV6-5
J: TRBJ1-5
D: -
size: -

DNA: TGTGCCAGTAGTATAGCCGGGACACTGAATGAGCAGTTCTTC
CDR3: CASSIAGTLNEQFF
V: TRBV19
J: TRBJ2-1
D: -
size: -

DNA: TGTGCCAGCAGCTCCCAACTAGCGGGCCGGGTCGAGCAGTACTTC
CDR3: CASSSQLAGRVEQYF
V: TRBV7-3
J: TRBJ2-7
D: TRBD2
size: -

DNA: TGTGCCTGTACCGGGTCGAATAGCAATCAGCCCCAGCATTTT
CDR3: CACTGSNSNQPQHF
V: TRBV30
J: TRBJ1-5
D: -
size: few